What follows are 21 T cell receptor beta chains derived from one specimen sequenced in a study of blood T cell repertoires in COVID-19. The method was immunoSEQ multiplex PCR; TCRdb's version includes in-frame clones alone and lacks a portion of them. The repertoire consists of roughly 330,000 clones, with around 86% occurring once and the leading ten covering about 1.7%. Sequenced: peripheral blood. The receptors shown here come from a woman in her 50s with acute or convalescent COVID-19.

The rearrangement joins TRBV7-2 to TRBJ1-1; D unresolved. The germline V and J ends were trimmed by 2 bases and 1 base, with 14 bases remaining between them. The CDR3 runs 16 residues. Germline V gene data show CDR1 as SGHTA and CDR2 as FQGNSA. CDR3: CASSLRSGDGNTEAFF. In nucleotides, the CDR3 is TGTGCCAGCAGCTTAAGGAGCGGGGATGGGAACACTGAAGCTTTCTTT. Complete variable domain (other parts from reference TRBV7-2 and TRBJ1-1): GAGVSQSPSNKVTEKGKDVELRCDPISGHTALYWYRQSLGQGLEFLIYFQGNSAPDKSGLPSDRFSAERTGGSVSTLTIQRTQQEDSAVYLCASSLRSGDGNTEAFFGQGTRLTVV.

This rearrangement joins TRBV19 to TRBJ1-2; unclear D gene. CDR1 LNHDA and CDR2 SQIVND come from the germline V gene (reference sequence). With 1 base removed from V and 4 bases from J, the gap between germline ends came to 10 bases. This CDR3 is built from 14 residues. The DNA for the CDR3 is TGTGCCAGTAGTATAGTCGGGAAAAGCTATGGCTACACCTTC. Translation: CASSIVGKSYGYTF.

V gene TRBV5-4 combines with J gene TRBJ2-3; 7 positions match TRBD2. Germline-derived CDR1 and CDR2 are SGHNT and YYREEE (reference sequence). This CDR3 has 16 amino acids. V lost 3 bases and J lost 4; bases outside the gene matches: 11. In DNA, the CDR3 is TGTGCCAGCAGCTCCAATGTGGGGGGGAGGGCAGATACGCAGTATTTT. Translation gives CASSSNVGGRADTQYF.

V is TRBV2 and J is TRBJ1-5, with 8 bases matching TRBD1. Germline CDR1 reads SNHLY; CDR2 reads FYNNEI. With V trimmed by 5 bases and J by 0 bases, 12 bases remained unmatched. CDR3 size: 18 residues. CDR3 region: CASSPRGQGASSNQPQHF. In DNA, the CDR3 is TGTGCCAGCAGTCCACGAGGTCAGGGGGCGAGTAGCAATCAGCCCCAGCATTTT.

V is TRBV2 and J is TRBJ1-5; the D gene is possibly TRBD1 (6 bases). The CDR3 runs 13 residues. Trimming removed 4 bases at V and 3 bases at J, with 7 bases between. CDR1 and CDR2 from the germline V gene are SNHLY and FYNNEI. For the CDR3, the DNA is TGTGCCAGCAGTGTGGGGGCCAATCAGCCCCAGCATTTT. Encoded protein: CASSVGANQPQHF. The full variable domain, in which reference TRBV2 and TRBJ1-5 provide the parts outside the CDR3, is EPEVTQTPSHQVTQMGQEVILRCVPISNHLYFYWYRQILGQKVEFLVSFYNNEISEKSEIFDDQFSVERPDGSNFTLKIRSTKLEDSAMYFCASSVGANQPQHFGDGTRLSIL.

This clone was picked up one time. The rearrangement uses TRBV9 and TRBJ2-2, with 13 bases matching TRBD2. The CDR3 is made up of 18 amino acids. Germline V gene lookup returns CDR1 SGDLS and CDR2 YYNGEE. V shed 0 bases, J shed 7 bases, and the junction held 9 bases outside the gene matches. The CDR3 region has the DNA TGTGCCAGCAGCGTAGCGCTTATGACTAGCGGGAGGAACGGGGAGCTGTTTTTT. Encoded protein: CASSVALMTSGRNGELFF. The whole variable domain, remainder taken from reference TRBV9 and TRBJ2-2, is DSGVTQTPKHLITATGQRVTLRCSPRSGDLSVYWYQQSLDQGLQFLIQYYNGEERAKGNILERFSAQQFPDLHSELNLSSLELGDSALYFCASSVALMTSGRNGELFFGEGSRLTVL.

The chain links TRBV10-3 to TRBJ2-1; 9 bases fit TRBD2. The ends lost 4 bases at V and 2 bases at J; junction bases unmatched: 9. This CDR3 spans 17 amino acids. The germline V gene has CDR1 ENHRY and CDR2 SYGVKD. The CDR3 region has the DNA TGTGCCATCAGTGGCCCTAGCGGGATGACAACCTACAATGAGCAGTTCTTC. Amino acids: CAISGPSGMTTYNEQFF.

The chain combines TRBV30 with TRBJ2-7; tentative D call: TRBD1 (6 bases). This CDR3 has 14 amino acids. Between the trimmed V and J ends, which lost 5 bases and 2 bases, there was a span of 16 bases. The germline V gene encodes CDR1 GTSNPN and CDR2 SVGIG (reference sequence). CDR3 amino acids: CAWRDTQGAYEQYF. DNA for the CDR3: TGTGCCTGGCGGGACACCCAAGGGGCCTACGAGCAGTACTTC.

The chain carries TRBV24-1 and TRBJ1-2; 10 bases are a match to TRBD1. Germline lookup yields CDR1 KGHDR and CDR2 SFDVKD. V was clipped by 2 bases and J by 7 bases; unmatched bases: 9. This CDR3 contains 16 residues. This chain's CDR3 is CATSDSRDRDRGGYTF. The CDR3 DNA sequence: TGTGCCACCAGTGATTCACGGGACCGGGACAGGGGTGGCTACACCTTC.

This rearrangement joins TRBV5-1 to TRBJ2-3; 7 nucleotides match TRBD2. This CDR3 has 17 amino acids. The V gene's germline CDR1 is SGHRS and CDR2 YFSETQ. With 0 bases clipped from V and 2 bases from J, the junction kept 9 bases outside the gene matches. CDR3 sequence reads: CASSLAVTSVSTDTQYF. DNA of the CDR3: TGCGCCAGCAGCTTGGCCGTTACTAGCGTCTCCACAGATACGCAGTATTTT. Combining the CDR3 with reference TRBV5-1 and TRBJ2-3 gives the whole variable domain KAGVTQTPRYLIKTRGQQVTLSCSPISGHRSVSWYQQTPGQGLQFLFEYFSETQRNKGNFPGRFSGRQFSNSRSEMNVSTLELGDSALYLCASSLAVTSVSTDTQYFGPGTRLTVL.

This clone was counted many times. The rearrangement joins TRBV7-9 to TRBJ2-7; 11 positions agree with TRBD2. Germline V gene sequence: CDR1 SEHNR, CDR2 FQNEAQ (reference sequence). Unmatched junction bases numbered 6, after V lost 1 base and J lost 4 bases. The CDR3 length is 16 residues. The CDR3 nucleotides read TGTGCCAGCAGCTTAGGTGCTAGCGGGAGGTTGTACGAGCAGTACTTC. It codes for CASSLGASGRLYEQYF.

There are a few counts of this clone. The chain employs TRBV5-1 and TRBJ2-3, with TRBD2 identical over 15 bases. Germline loops: CDR1 SGHRS, CDR2 YFSETQ. The CDR3 runs 17 residues. V was clipped by 3 bases and J by 9 bases; unmatched bases: 11. In DNA, the CDR3 is TGCGCCAGCAGCTCAAACCTCCCGGGACTAGCGGGGGGAACGCAGTATTTT. This translates into CASSSNLPGLAGGTQYF.

The chain is built from TRBV29-1 and TRBJ2-6; D gene ambiguous. Germline CDR1 is SQVTM and CDR2 is ANQGSEA. This CDR3 has 12 amino acids. V lost 3 bases and J lost 5, with 5 bases in between. The CDR3 is CSVENRANVLTF. In DNA, the CDR3 is TGCAGCGTTGAGAACAGGGCCAACGTCCTGACTTTC.

The rearrangement links TRBV2 to TRBJ2-7, with 14 bases matching TRBD2. With 4 bases clipped from V and 5 bases from J, the junction kept 4 bases outside the gene matches. In germline, CDR1 is SNHLY, CDR2 FYNNEI. The CDR3 loop spans 15 amino acids. The CDR3 nucleotides read TGTGCCAGCAGTGGGGGACTAGCGGGAGCCAACGAGCAGTACTTC. Translating gives CASSGGLAGANEQYF. The full variable domain, rest sourced from reference TRBV2 and TRBJ2-7, is EPEVTQTPSHQVTQMGQEVILRCVPISNHLYFYWYRQILGQKVEFLVSFYNNEISEKSEIFDDQFSVERPDGSNFTLKIRSTKLEDSAMYFCASSGGLAGANEQYFGPGTRLTVT.

This chain connects TRBV6-5 to TRBJ2-1; no firm D call. This CDR3 is built from 14 residues. The ends were cut back, 4 bases at V and 4 bases at J, with 11 bases in the middle. Germline V gene lookup returns CDR1 MNHEY and CDR2 SVGAGI. The DNA for the CDR3 is TGTGCCAGCAGTTTGCGGAATCAATACAATGAGCAGTTCTTC. As protein: CASSLRNQYNEQFF.

The rearrangement joins TRBV7-3 to TRBJ1-4, with a weak D call TRBD1 (5 bases). Germline V lookup: CDR1 SGHTA, CDR2 FQGTGA. Trimming left V 1 base short and J 2 bases short, with 20 bases between. The CDR3 is made up of 19 amino acids. Here the CDR3 reads CASSLILALGDLTNEKLFF. CDR3 bases: TGTGCCAGCAGCTTAATTCTGGCGCTCGGGGACTTGACTAATGAAAAACTGTTTTTT.

The chain is built from TRBV7-2 and TRBJ2-7, with TRBD2 as a possible D gene (6 bases). The germline V gene encodes CDR1 SGHTA and CDR2 FQGNSA. Trimming left V 0 bases short and J 2 bases short, with 14 bases between. The CDR3 is made up of 16 amino acids. The CDR3 DNA follows: TGTGCCAGCAGCTTAGCAGGATCGGGACTCCCCTACGAGCAGTACTTC. It translates to CASSLAGSGLPYEQYF.

The chain couples TRBV3-1 (or the pseudogene TRBV3-2) to TRBJ2-1; D is perhaps TRBD1 (7 bases). The length of the CDR3 is 14 residues. Germline CDR1 is LGHDT and CDR2 is YNNKEL (reference sequence). The V and J ends lost 8 bases and 0 bases respectively, with 11 bases between them. The CDR3 protein is CASGGTASYNEQFF. The CDR3 nucleotides are TGTGCCAGCGGAGGGACAGCCTCCTACAATGAGCAGTTCTTC.

CDR3 nucleotide sequence: TGTGCCAGCAGCGCAGTTGGACTAGCGGGTTCCGGGGAGCTGTTTTTT. Amino acid sequence: CASSAVGLAGSGELFF. V gene TRBV11-3 combines with J gene TRBJ2-2; TRBD2 agrees at 11 bases. The germline V gene encodes CDR1 SGHNT and CDR2 YENEEA. CDR3 length: 16 amino acids. The V segment lost 5 bases and the J segment 6 bases; nucleotides outside the gene matches: 8.

The gene calls are TRBV7-2 and TRBJ2-7, with 12 bases matching TRBD2. Germline lookup yields CDR1 SGHTA and CDR2 FQGNSA. Trimming took 5 bases from V and 6 from J; bases not matched to a gene: 8. The CDR3 sequence is 15 residues long. The CDR3 spells CASSPGGLAGREQYF. CDR3 DNA sequence: TGTGCCAGCAGCCCTGGAGGACTAGCGGGACGCGAGCAGTACTTC.

The rearrangement uses TRBV7-2 and TRBJ2-7; 10 nucleotides line up with TRBD2. The CDR3 has 13 residues. V lost 6 bases to trimming and J lost 2 bases; unmatched junction nucleotides: 1. Germline V gives CDR1 SGHTA, CDR2 FQGNSA. Here the CDR3 reads CASSTSGAYEQYF. For the CDR3, the DNA is TGTGCCAGCAGTACTAGCGGGGCCTACGAGCAGTACTTC.